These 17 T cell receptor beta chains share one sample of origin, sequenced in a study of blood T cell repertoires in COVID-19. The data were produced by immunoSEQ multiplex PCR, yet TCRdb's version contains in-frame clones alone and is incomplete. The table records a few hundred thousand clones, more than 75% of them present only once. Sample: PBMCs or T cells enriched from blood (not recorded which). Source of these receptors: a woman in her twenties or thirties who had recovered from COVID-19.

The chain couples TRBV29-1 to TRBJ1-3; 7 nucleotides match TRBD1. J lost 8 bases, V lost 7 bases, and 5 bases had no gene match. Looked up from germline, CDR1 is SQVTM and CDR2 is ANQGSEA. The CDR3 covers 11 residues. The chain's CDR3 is CSARQGDTIYF. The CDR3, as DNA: TGCAGCGCCCGACAGGGAGACACCATATATTTT.

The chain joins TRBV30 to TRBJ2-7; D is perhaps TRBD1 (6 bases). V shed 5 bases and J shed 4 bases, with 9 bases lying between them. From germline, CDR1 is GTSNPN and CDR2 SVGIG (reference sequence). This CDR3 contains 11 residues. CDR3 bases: TGTGCCTGGGACGGACAGTACGAGCAGTACTTC. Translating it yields CAWDGQYEQYF.

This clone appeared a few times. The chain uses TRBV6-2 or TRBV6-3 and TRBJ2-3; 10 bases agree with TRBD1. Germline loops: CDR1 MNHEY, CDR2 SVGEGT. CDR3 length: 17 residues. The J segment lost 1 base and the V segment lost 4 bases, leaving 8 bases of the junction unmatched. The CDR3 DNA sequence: TGTGCCAGCAGTTCGAACACCGGGACAGGGGGCACAGATACGCAGTATTTT. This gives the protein CASSSNTGTGGTDTQYF.

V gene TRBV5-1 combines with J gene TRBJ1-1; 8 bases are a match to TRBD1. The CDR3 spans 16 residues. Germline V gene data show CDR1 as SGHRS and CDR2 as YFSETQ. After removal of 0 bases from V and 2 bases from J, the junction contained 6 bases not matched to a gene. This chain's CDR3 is CASSLALAGGNTEAFF. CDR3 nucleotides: TGCGCCAGCAGCTTGGCTTTAGCAGGGGGCAACACTGAAGCTTTCTTT.

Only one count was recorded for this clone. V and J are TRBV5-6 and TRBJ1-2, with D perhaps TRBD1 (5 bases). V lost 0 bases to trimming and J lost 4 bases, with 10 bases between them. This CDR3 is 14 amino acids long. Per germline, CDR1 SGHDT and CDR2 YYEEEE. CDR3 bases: TGTGCCAGCAGCTTGGAAGGCAGGGCCTATGGCTACACCTTC. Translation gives CASSLEGRAYGYTF.

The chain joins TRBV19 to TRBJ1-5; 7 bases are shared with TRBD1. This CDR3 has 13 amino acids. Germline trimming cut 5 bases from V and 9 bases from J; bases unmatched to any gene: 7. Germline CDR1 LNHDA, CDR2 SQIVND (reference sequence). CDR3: CASSDRARGPQHF. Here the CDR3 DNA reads TGTGCCAGTAGTGACAGGGCCAGGGGGCCCCAGCATTTT.

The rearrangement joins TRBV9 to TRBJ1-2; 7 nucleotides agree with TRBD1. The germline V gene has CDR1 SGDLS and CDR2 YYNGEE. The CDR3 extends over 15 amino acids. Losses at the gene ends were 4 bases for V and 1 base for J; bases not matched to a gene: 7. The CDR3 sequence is CASSPGTALNYGYTF. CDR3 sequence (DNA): TGTGCCAGCAGCCCTGGGACAGCCCTTAACTATGGCTACACCTTC.

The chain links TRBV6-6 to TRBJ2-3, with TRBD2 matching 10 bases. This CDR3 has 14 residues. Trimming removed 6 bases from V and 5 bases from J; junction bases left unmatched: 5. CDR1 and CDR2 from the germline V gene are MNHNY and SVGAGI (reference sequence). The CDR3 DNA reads TGTGCCAGCAGAGCGGGGGGGCGCGGAGATACGCAGTATTTT. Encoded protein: CASRAGGRGDTQYF.

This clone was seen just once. In DNA, the CDR3 is TGCGCCAGCAGCTTGGGAGGTAATGAAAAACTGTTTTTT. This translates into CASSLGGNEKLFF. This sequence joins TRBV5-1 and TRBJ1-4; D is uncertain. This CDR3 is 13 amino acids long. Germline V lookup: CDR1 SGHRS, CDR2 YFSETQ. Trimming took off 0 bases at V and 4 bases at J, with 4 bases between the two ends.

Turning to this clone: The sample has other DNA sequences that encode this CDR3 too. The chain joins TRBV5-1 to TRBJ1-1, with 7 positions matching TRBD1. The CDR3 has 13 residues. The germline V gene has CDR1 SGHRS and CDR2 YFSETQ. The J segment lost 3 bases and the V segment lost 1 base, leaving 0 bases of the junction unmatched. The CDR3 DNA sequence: TGCGCCAGCAGCTTGACAGGGGACACTGAAGCTTTCTTT. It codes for CASSLTGDTEAFF.

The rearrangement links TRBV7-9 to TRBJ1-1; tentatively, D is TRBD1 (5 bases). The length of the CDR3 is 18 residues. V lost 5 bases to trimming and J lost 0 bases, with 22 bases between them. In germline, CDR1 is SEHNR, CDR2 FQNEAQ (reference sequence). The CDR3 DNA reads TGTGCCAGCAGCCGGGTGGAGGGGACGCTTACGATGAACACTGAAGCTTTCTTT. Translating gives CASSRVEGTLTMNTEAFF.

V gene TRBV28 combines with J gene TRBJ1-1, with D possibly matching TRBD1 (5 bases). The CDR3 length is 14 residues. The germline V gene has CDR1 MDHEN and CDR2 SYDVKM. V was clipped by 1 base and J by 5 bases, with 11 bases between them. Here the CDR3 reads CASSLSGVGTEAFF. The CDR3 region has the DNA TGTGCCAGCAGTTTATCGGGGGTGGGGACTGAAGCTTTCTTT.

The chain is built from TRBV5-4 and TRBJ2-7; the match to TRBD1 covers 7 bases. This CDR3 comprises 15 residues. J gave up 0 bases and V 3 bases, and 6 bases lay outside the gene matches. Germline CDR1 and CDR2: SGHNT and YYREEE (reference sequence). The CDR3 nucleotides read TGTGCCAGCAGCTCACAGGGGCGTTACTCCTACGAGCAGTACTTC. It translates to CASSSQGRYSYEQYF.

The CDR3 region is CASSRTGEETQYF. In DNA, the CDR3 is TGTGCCAGCAGCCGGACAGGGGAAGAGACCCAGTACTTC. The rearrangement links TRBV3-1 (or the pseudogene TRBV3-2) to TRBJ2-5; 9 bases are shared with TRBD1. The CDR3 consists of 13 residues. V was pared by 4 bases and J by 3 bases, with 0 bases of the junction left unmatched. Germline CDR1 is LGHDT and CDR2 is YNNKEL (reference sequence).

CDR3 nucleotide sequence: TGTGCCAGTAGTAATGGCGGGGGGAGCACAGATACGCAGTATTTT. It translates to CASSNGGGSTDTQYF. The rearrangement joins TRBV19 to TRBJ2-3; TRBD2 aligns across 8 bases. The V gene end was trimmed by 4 bases and the J gene end by 0 bases; junction bases not matched to a gene: 3. Per germline, CDR1 LNHDA and CDR2 SQIVND (reference sequence). The CDR3 extends over 15 amino acids.

The CDR3 is CASSFNREKLFF. The CDR3 DNA follows: TGTGCCAGCAGCTTTAACAGGGAAAAACTGTTTTTT. V usage is TRBV7-9 and J usage is TRBJ1-4; TRBD1 might be the D (5 bases). Trimming removed 3 bases at V and 8 bases at J, with 7 bases between. The CDR3 runs to 12 residues. Germline V CDR1 and CDR2: SEHNR, FQNEAQ (reference sequence).

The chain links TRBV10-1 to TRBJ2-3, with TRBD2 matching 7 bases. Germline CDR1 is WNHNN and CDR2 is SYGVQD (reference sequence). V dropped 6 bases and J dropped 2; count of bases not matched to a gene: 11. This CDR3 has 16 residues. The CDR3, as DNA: TGCGCCAGCAGCACACGGAGTAGCGGGCCCACAGATACGCAGTATTTT. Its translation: CASSTRSSGPTDTQYF.